In its sample, the clone carrying this T cell receptor beta chain was seen many times. What it binds is unknown. Sample time point: patch test 1, 2 weeks after DPC sensitization. Described treatment: therapeutic diphenylcyclopropenone sensitization with weekly scalp DPC. The donor pool consisted of alopecia patients aged 18 to 70 years, considered suitable for DPC. This specimen belongs to a study of human T cells and chemical hapten exposure. Study conclusions and caveats: PT1 expanded TCR counts and patch test score correlated positively.

TCRdb reprocessed the RACE reads with MiXCR, giving one entry per CDR3 protein. The data hold fewer than 500,000 distinct CDR3 sequences, with about 4.4% observed a single time. The sequence was obtained from a woman between 50 and 59 years old with alopecia areata. Some clones in this sample may be carry-over from other donors' samples. The sample here was whole blood, taken in connection with sensitization to the hapten diphenylcyclopropenone (DPC).

CDR3 DNA: TGTGCCAGCAGCGTTTACAATGAGCAGTTCTTC. This gives the protein CASSVYNEQFF. V gene TRBV12-3 or TRBV12-4 combines with J gene TRBJ2-1; D remains unclear. Trimming took 6 bases from V and 4 from J, leaving 4 bases between them. CDR3 length: 11 amino acids.